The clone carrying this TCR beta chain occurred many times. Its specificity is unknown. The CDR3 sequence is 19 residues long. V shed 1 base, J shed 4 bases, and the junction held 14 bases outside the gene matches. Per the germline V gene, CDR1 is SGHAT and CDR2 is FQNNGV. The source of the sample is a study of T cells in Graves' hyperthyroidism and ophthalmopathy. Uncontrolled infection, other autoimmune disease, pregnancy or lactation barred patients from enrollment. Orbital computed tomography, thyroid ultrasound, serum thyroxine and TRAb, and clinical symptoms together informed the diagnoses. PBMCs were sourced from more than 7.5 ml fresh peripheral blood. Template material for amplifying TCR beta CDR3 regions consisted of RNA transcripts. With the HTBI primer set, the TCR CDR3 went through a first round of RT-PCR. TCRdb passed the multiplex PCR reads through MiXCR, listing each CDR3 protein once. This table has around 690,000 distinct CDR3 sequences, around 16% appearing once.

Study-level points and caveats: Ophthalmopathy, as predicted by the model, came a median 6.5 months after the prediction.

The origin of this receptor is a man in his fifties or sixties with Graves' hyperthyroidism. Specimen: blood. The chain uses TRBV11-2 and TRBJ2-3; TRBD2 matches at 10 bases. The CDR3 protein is CASSLVATSGFNPPDTQYF. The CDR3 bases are TGTGCCAGCAGCTTAGTAGCGACTAGCGGGTTTAACCCGCCAGATACGCAGTATTTT.